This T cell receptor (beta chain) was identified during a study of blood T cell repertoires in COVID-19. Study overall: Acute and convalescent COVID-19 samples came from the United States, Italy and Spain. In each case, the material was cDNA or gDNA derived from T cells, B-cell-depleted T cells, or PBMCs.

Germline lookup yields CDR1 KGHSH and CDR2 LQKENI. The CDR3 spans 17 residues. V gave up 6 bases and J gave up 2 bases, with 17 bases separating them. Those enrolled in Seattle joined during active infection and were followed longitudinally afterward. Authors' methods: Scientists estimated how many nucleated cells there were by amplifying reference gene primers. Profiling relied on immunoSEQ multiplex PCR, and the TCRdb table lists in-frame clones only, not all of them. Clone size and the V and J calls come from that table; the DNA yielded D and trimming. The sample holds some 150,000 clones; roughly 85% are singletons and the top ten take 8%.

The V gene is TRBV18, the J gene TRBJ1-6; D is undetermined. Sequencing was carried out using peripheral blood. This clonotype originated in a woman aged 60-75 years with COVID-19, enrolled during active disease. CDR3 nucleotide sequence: TGTGCCAGCTCTGGTCAGGTTCGGTTGGCCTATAATTCACCCCTCCACTTT. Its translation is CASSGQVRLAYNSPLHF.